This passage covers 26 T cell receptor beta chains from one sample sequenced in a study of tumor and adjacent non-tumor tissue in lung cancer. A modified ARM-PCR protocol with three rounds of nested PCR amplified TCRbeta. TCRdb fed the multiplex PCR reads into MiXCR, producing one record per CDR3 protein. Among 77,000 or so distinct CDR3 sequences listed, 60% to 80% were seen once. RNA was extracted from bulk tissue without any cell sorting. What was sequenced was lung tumor tissue. The receptors shown here come from a woman in her forties or fifties with non-small cell lung cancer.

As regards this clonotype: The junction departs from the called germline gene at one end, perhaps through a read error. This chain uses TRBV6-2 or TRBV6-3 with TRBJ2-3, with a tentative D call TRBD1 (6 bases). Germline assignment: CDR1 MNHEY and CDR2 SVGEGT. This CDR3 contains 14 residues. This CDR3 is CARSMDSETDTQYF. CDR3 sequence (DNA): TGTGCCAGAAGCATGGACAGCGAAACAGATACGCAGTATTTC.

As to this clonotype: The missing conserved phenylalanine or tryptophan at the end of this CDR3 makes a read error likely. No DNA is shown, since the ends of the CDR3 on it are uncertain; the CDR3 is the one TCRdb lists. The chain combines TRBV6-5 with TRBJ2-1; the D segment call TRBD2 is taken from the table without a DNA check. Ends included, the CDR3 has 15 residues. CDR1 is MNHEY and CDR2 is SVGAGI in the germline V gene. The CDR3 region is CASTFSGLLYNEQFS.

Of note for this clonotype: At one end, the junction sequence differs from germline, possibly due to a read error. V gene TRBV4-2 combines with J gene TRBJ2-5, with D possibly matching TRBD2 (5 bases). This CDR3 comprises 15 residues. CDR1 is LGHNA and CDR2 is YNFKEQ in the germline V gene. CDR3: CVSSQVPGWQETQYF. The CDR3 nucleotides are TGTGTCAGCAGCCAAGTTCCGGGATGGCAAGAGACCCAGTACTTC.

This clonotype appeared a few times. A much larger clone differs from this one at a single base, so this may be a read error. The chain carries TRBV7-9 and TRBJ2-1; D is perhaps TRBD2 (5 bases). In germline, CDR1 is SEHNR, CDR2 FQNEAQ (reference sequence). There are 15 residues in the CDR3. The CDR3 reads CTSSPLGSRDNEQFF. CDR3 bases: TGTACCAGCAGCCCCTTAGGATCGAGGGACAATGAGCAGTTCTTC.

A word on this clonotype: The CDR3 ends on some other residue instead of the conserved phenylalanine or tryptophan, so this is likely a read error. This rearrangement joins TRBV10-3 to TRBJ2-1; D not certain. This CDR3 spans 14 amino acids. CDR1 is ENHRY, CDR2 SYGVKD, per germline. The CDR3: CANSPAGSYNKQFL. CDR3 sequence (DNA): TGTGCCAATTCCCCCGCCGGCTCCTACAATAAGCAGTTCTTA.

This clonotype appeared many times. CDR3 coding DNA: TGCAGTGCTAGTTCAGGGGCTGAAGCTTTCTTT. Translating it yields CSASSGAEAFF. The gene calls are TRBV20-1 and TRBJ1-1; perhaps TRBD1 as D (6 bases). Trimming removed 3 bases at V and 6 bases at J, with 8 bases between. Germline-derived CDR1 and CDR2 are DFQATT and SNEGSKA (reference sequence). The CDR3 sequence is 11 residues long.

To note about this clonotype: With a much larger clone just one base away, this may be a read error. The V gene is TRBV28, the J gene TRBJ2-1; D is unresolved. Germline V lookup: CDR1 MDHEN, CDR2 SYDVKM. V was cut by 6 bases and J by 15 bases, with 9 bases left in between. This CDR3 comprises 9 residues. CDR3 in DNA: TGTGCCAGCAGCACCTGGCGGTTCTTC. Protein sequence: CASSTWRFF.

Comments on this clonotype: Relative to the germline gene, one junction end is altered; a read error may explain this. The chain uses TRBV11-2 and TRBJ2-1; D uncertain. The CDR3 length is 14 residues. The germline V gene encodes CDR1 SGHAT and CDR2 FQNNGV. CDR3 region: CASSFGNVDNEQFF. In nucleotides, the CDR3 is TGTGCCAGCAGCTTTGGCAATGTCGACAACGAGCAGTTCTTC.

With respect to this clonotype: This is likely a read error, given that the CDR3 carries no conserved phenylalanine or tryptophan at its end. The V and J genes are TRBV4-2 and TRBJ2-1; a weak D match, TRBD2 (6 bases). This CDR3 has 16 residues. Germline-derived CDR1 and CDR2 are LGHNA and YNFKEQ. Here the CDR3 reads CASSQGCSGEYNEQFL. In nucleotides, the CDR3 is TGCGCCAGCAGCCAAGGGTGTAGCGGAGAATACAATGAGCAGTTCCTC.

Points on this clonotype: One junction end does not reproduce the germline sequence, and a read error may be involved. The rearrangement links TRBV12-3 or TRBV12-4 to TRBJ2-5; possible D gene TRBD2, 5 bases. The CDR3 sequence is 14 residues long. As DNA, the CDR3 is TGTGCCTGCAGTTGGAGGACGGGTGGGGAGACCCAGTACTTC. This encodes CACSWRTGGETQYF.

For this clonotype: The junction and the germline gene differ at one end; a read error may be behind it. The chain uses TRBV28 and TRBJ1-2; the D gene is possibly TRBD1 (5 bases). The CDR3 length is 15 residues. Germline V gene data show CDR1 as MDHEN and CDR2 as SYDVKM. Here the CDR3 DNA reads TGTGCCAGTAGTTGGGGCACAAACCCCACCTATGTCTACACCTTC. This sequence encodes CASSWGTNPTYVYTF.

As to this clonotype: One end of the junction is discordant with germline, which a read error may explain. The V call is TRBV4-1, the J call TRBJ2-1; D uncertain. Germline loops: CDR1 MGHRA, CDR2 YSYEKL. The CDR3 is made up of 17 amino acids. In nucleotides, the CDR3 is TGCGCCAGCAGCCTCAGCTCATTATACGGCTCCTACAGTGAGCAGTTCTTT. It is translated as CASSLSSLYGSYSEQFF.

This chain uses TRBV28 with TRBJ2-7; 8 bases match TRBD2. Germline V gene data show CDR1 as MDHEN and CDR2 as SYDVKM. The CDR3 has 18 amino acids. Trimming took 6 bases from V and 9 from J; bases not matched to a gene: 25. The CDR3 DNA sequence: TGTGCCAGCAGCCCGTTACTAGCGGTGTCCTCCAATTCCCACGGGCAGTACTTC. Residues: CASSPLLAVSSNSHGQYF.

This clonotype was observed at least ten times. Written as DNA, the CDR3 is TGCGCCAGCAGCCCAGTCCCGGGGCAAGAGACCCAGTACTTC. Translating it yields CASSPVPGQETQYF. V and J are TRBV5-1 and TRBJ2-5; tentatively, D is TRBD2 (5 bases). This CDR3 contains 14 residues. Germline V gene lookup returns CDR1 SGHRS and CDR2 YFSETQ. Trimming took off 4 bases at V and 2 bases at J, with 12 bases between the two ends.

On this clonotype itself: The germline gene is not matched at one end of the junction; a read error may be the cause. J is TRBJ1-1 and V is TRBV11-2; no clear D gene. The CDR3 extends over 17 amino acids. The germline V gene encodes CDR1 SGHAT and CDR2 FQNNGV. CDR3 in amino acids: CASSLGWPKGMNTEAFF. Here the CDR3 DNA reads TGTGCCAGTAGCTTAGGCTGGCCCAAGGGTATGAACACTGAAGCTTTCTTT.

This clonotype has ten or more counts. Since no conserved phenylalanine or tryptophan closes the CDR3, a read error is the likely cause. No DNA is shown, since the ends of the CDR3 on it are uncertain; the CDR3 is the one TCRdb lists. The V call is TRBV29-1, the J call TRBJ2-1; no DNA check was done on the table's D call, TRBD2. Germline V gives CDR1 SQVTM, CDR2 ANQGSEA. The CDR3 extends over 16 residues, inclusive of both ends. The CDR3: CSVESPTRSSYNERFI.

With regard to this clonotype: It is likely a read error, because the conserved phenylalanine at the end of the CDR3 is missing. The chain combines TRBV4-2 with TRBJ1-5; D is ambiguous. This CDR3 has 15 amino acids. The V gene's germline CDR1 is LGHNA and CDR2 YNFKEQ. Here the CDR3 reads CASSQDLTSDQSQHS. CDR3 DNA sequence: TGTGCCAGCAGCCAAGACCTCACTAGCGATCAGTCCCAGCATTCT.

This clonotype was detected only once. The missing conserved phenylalanine or tryptophan at the end of this CDR3 makes a read error likely. The V call is TRBV11-2, the J call TRBJ2-7, with 7 bases that match TRBD2. The CDR3 extends over 14 amino acids. From germline, CDR1 is SGHAT and CDR2 FQNNGV. CDR3 sequence reads: CASSYGRSSYEQYL. The CDR3 DNA reads TGTGCCAGCAGCTACGGGAGGTCCTCCTACGAACAGTACCTC.

This chain links TRBV6-1 with TRBJ2-7; the match to TRBD2 covers 7 bases. The CDR3 totals 16 residues. Germline values: CDR1 MNHNS, CDR2 SASEGT. The junction had 15 bases not matched to a gene; V was cut back by 5 bases and J by 5 bases. The CDR3 sequence: CASSPLVAGGNNEQYF. CDR3 DNA sequence: TGTGCCAGCAGTCCCCTTGTAGCGGGCGGGAACAACGAGCAGTACTTC.

As to this clonotype: The junction departs from the called germline gene at one end, perhaps through a read error. The chain carries TRBV6-5 and TRBJ2-7; 8 positions match TRBD2. This CDR3 region has 16 residues. Germline loops: CDR1 MNHEY, CDR2 SVGAGI. CDR3 sequence reads: CTSSYGGVGENNEQYF. In DNA form, the CDR3 reads TGTACCAGCAGTTACGGGGGGGTGGGAGAGAATAACGAGCAATACTTC.

This clonotype was seen once. This CDR3 is missing its conserved last phenylalanine or tryptophan, likely due to a read error. The chain is built from TRBV11-2 and TRBJ2-1, with D perhaps TRBD2 (6 bases). Germline V gene data show CDR1 as SGHAT and CDR2 as FQNNGV. V lost 11 bases, J lost 10 bases, and 21 bases lay in between. The CDR3 has 13 amino acids. The CDR3 loop is CAEGEEGPREQFY. The DNA for the CDR3 is TGTGCCGAAGGGGAGGAAGGGCCGCGCGAGCAGTTCTAT.

A few counts support this clonotype. One end of the junction fails to match germline, which may point to a read error. The genes are TRBV30 and TRBJ1-3; the D is unclear. Germline-derived CDR1 and CDR2 are GTSNPN and SVGIG (reference sequence). The CDR3 has 14 residues. CDR3 loop: CAWEDFLSGNTVYF. The CDR3 region has the DNA TGTGCCTGGGAGGACTTTCTCTCTGGAAACACCGTATATTTT.

As concerns this clonotype: Sequence at one end of the junction differs from germline and may be a read error. This sequence joins TRBV11-1 and TRBJ2-3; D assignment may be TRBD1 or TRBD2 (5 bases each). Looked up from germline, CDR1 is SGHAT and CDR2 is FQDESV (reference sequence). The CDR3 spans 19 residues. In nucleotides, the CDR3 is TGTGTCAGCAGCTTAACGTTCATCGGGGTCCAAGGGGGCACAGATACGCAGTATTTT. The encoded protein is CVSSLTFIGVQGGTDTQYF.

This clonotype was recorded many times. The V call is TRBV6-5, the J call TRBJ2-7; TRBD1 aligns across 8 bases. The CDR3 has 13 amino acids. J lost 0 bases, V lost 6 bases, and 1 base had no gene match. Germline values: CDR1 MNHEY, CDR2 SVGAGI. CDR3 sequence reads: CASRTGGSYEQYF. The CDR3 region has the DNA TGTGCCAGCAGAACAGGGGGCTCCTACGAGCAGTACTTC.

Of note for this clonotype: One end of the junction is discordant with germline, which a read error may explain. V gene TRBV12-3 or TRBV12-4 combines with J gene TRBJ2-1; 9 bases match TRBD2. This CDR3 is built from 15 residues. CDR3 amino acids: CVSMLIAGADNEQFF. The CDR3 bases are TGTGTCAGCATGCTAATAGCGGGGGCGGACAATGAGCAATTCTTC.

Worth noting for this clonotype: Compared with germline, one end of the junction differs, possibly owing to a read error. The chain has TRBV11-2 and TRBJ2-3; no clear D gene. Germline lookup yields CDR1 SGHAT and CDR2 FQNNGV. This CDR3 comprises 14 residues. The CDR3 sequence is CASRLELRTDTQYF. In DNA, the CDR3 is TGTGCCAGCCGCTTAGAACTACGCACAGATACGCAGTATTTT.